The present entry profiles one TCR beta chain with its context. A read error may account for a junction end that differs from germline. The data were obtained in a study of blood T cells in healthy people across ages. It was with a sample-barcoded 5' primer and a J-beta primer mix that a second PCR of about 7 to 12 cycles was run. TCRdb reprocessed the 5' RACE reads via MiXCR and lists one record per CDR3 protein. The sample contains about 970,000 distinct CDR3 sequences, roughly half of which appear only once. The CDR3 is made up of 16 amino acids. Germline assignment: CDR1 LGHNA and CDR2 YSLEER. The rearrangement joins TRBV4-3 to TRBJ2-6, with D uncertain. The sequence was collected from a woman in her sixties in good health. The material sequenced was blood. The CDR3 DNA reads as TGCGCCGGCAGCCAATTTTATGGGTCCGGGGCCAACGTCCTGACTTTC. Encoded protein: CAGSQFYGSGANVLTF.